The T cell receptor (beta chain) described here comes from a study of shared T cell receptors in the human thymus. Sequenced by immunoSEQ multiplex PCR; TCRdb stores in-frame clones only, minus some. The table lists under 450,000 clones, 95% of them singletons. The CDR3 has 15 amino acids. V shed 4 bases, J shed 2 bases, and the junction held 6 bases outside the gene matches. Germline loops: CDR1 SGHNT, CDR2 YYREEE (reference sequence). Sequenced input: thymocytes. The source is a human donor. The chain carries TRBV5-4 and TRBJ2-7; TRBD1 matches 10 bases. The CDR3 protein is CASSPTTGGPYEQYF. The DNA of the CDR3 is TGTGCCAGCAGCCCCACGACAGGGGGCCCCTACGAGCAGTACTTC.